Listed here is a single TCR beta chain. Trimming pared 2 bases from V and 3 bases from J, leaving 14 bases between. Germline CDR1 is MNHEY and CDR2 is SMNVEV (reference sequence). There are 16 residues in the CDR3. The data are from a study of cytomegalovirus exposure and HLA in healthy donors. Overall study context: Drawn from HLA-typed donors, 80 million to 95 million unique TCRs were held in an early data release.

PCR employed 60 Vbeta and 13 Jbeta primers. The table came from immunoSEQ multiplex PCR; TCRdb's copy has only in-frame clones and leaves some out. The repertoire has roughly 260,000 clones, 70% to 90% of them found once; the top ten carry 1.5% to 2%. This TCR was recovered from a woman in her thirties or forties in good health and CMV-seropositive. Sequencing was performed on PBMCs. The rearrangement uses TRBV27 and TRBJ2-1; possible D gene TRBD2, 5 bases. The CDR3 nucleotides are TGTGCCAGCAGTTTACGGTCGGGGAGTCTCTACAATGAGCAGTTCTTC. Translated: CASSLRSGSLYNEQFF.